Sequencing of this T cell receptor (beta chain) was carried out in a study of T cell responses to AZD1222 COVID-19 vaccine. Findings and caveats of the study: After the peak T cell response, and only then, were repertoires sampled. The donor group comprised mostly white British people and more females; the analysis possibly underestimated clonal diversity. Per reports, nearly half of all spike-specific TCRs target regions that are unmutated in variants. At 160-218 and 743-854, vaccine-associated CD4 TCRs were dominant, and they spanned spike.

On this clone: Antigen: not known.

This CDR3 contains 15 residues. Germline assignment: CDR1 SGHRS and CDR2 YFSETQ. V lost 4 bases and J lost 0, with 14 bases in between. Here immunoSEQ multiplex PCR was the method, and the copy in TCRdb shows in-frame clones only, minus some. The sample consists of about 68,000 clones, about 90% of them appearing once. The material sequenced was peripheral blood, taken on day 0 of AZD1222 vaccination. V usage is TRBV5-1 and J usage is TRBJ2-7; perhaps TRBD1 as D (6 bases). This TCR derives from an adult in good health. CDR3 residues: CASSEAGASSYEQYF. Written as DNA, the CDR3 is TGCGCCAGCAGCGAGGCAGGGGCGAGCTCCTACGAGCAGTACTTC.